The 8 T cell receptor beta chains listed next were all sequenced from one sample in a study of Ad26.COV2.S vaccination and SARS-CoV-2 variants. Method: immunoSEQ multiplex PCR; TCRdb's copy keeps in-frame clones and lacks some. The data contain around 320,000 clones, just over 85% of them seen just once; the ten biggest clones take up 1.5% to 2.5%. Treatment reported: roughly 19 received Ad26.COV2.S at low or high dose, single or two shots; roughly five received placebo; per-sample allocation not given. Day 63 after the first vaccine or placebo injection was the time point for sampling. The source was peripheral blood, collected in a trial of Ad26.COV2.S vaccine versus placebo. The receptors come from a person between 18 and 60 years old who received the Ad26.COV2.S COVID-19 vaccine or a placebo.

The CDR3: CASSQGLTAAYLNYGYTF. In nucleotides, the CDR3 is TGTGCCAGCAGCCAAGGCCTTACGGCAGCTTACCTTAACTATGGCTACACCTTC. This rearrangement joins TRBV3-1 (or the pseudogene TRBV3-2) to TRBJ1-2; D gene ambiguous. The V end was cut by 1 base, the J end by 1 base, with 19 bases between. The CDR3 has 18 residues. Germline CDR1 and CDR2: LGHDT and YNNKEL (reference sequence).

DNA for the CDR3: TGTGCCAGCAGCCAAGGACAGGGAAGAGGTTCACCCCTCCACTTT. Encoded protein: CASSQGQGRGSPLHF. This chain joins TRBV3-1 (or the pseudogene TRBV3-2) and TRBJ1-6; 7 bases map to TRBD1. Per the germline V gene, CDR1 is LGHDT and CDR2 is YNNKEL (reference sequence). After removal of 1 base from V and 9 bases from J, the junction contained 6 bases not matched to a gene. The CDR3 totals 15 residues.

This clone came up once. The sample carries other DNA sequences with the same CDR3. CDR3 residues: CASSIGDGTNYGYTF. The CDR3 DNA reads TGTGCCAGTAGTATTGGTGATGGGACTAACTATGGCTACACCTTC. This chain connects TRBV19 to TRBJ1-2, with D hard to call. V lost 3 bases and J 0 bases, leaving 11 bases between the germline ends. The CDR3 runs to 15 residues. CDR1 and CDR2 (germline): LNHDA, SQIVND (reference sequence).

The chain recombines TRBV4-3 with TRBJ1-1; unclear D gene. Trimming removed 8 bases from V and 5 bases from J, with 27 bases in between. This CDR3 is 17 amino acids long. Germline V gives CDR1 LGHNA, CDR2 YSLEER. CDR3 loop: CASRNVGSPGGRTEAFF. CDR3 DNA sequence: TGCGCCAGCCGAAATGTGGGAAGCCCGGGAGGGAGGACTGAAGCTTTCTTT.

This chain links TRBV2 with TRBJ2-2; tentative D call: TRBD1 (5 bases). From germline, CDR1 is SNHLY and CDR2 FYNNEI. The CDR3 has 15 residues. The germline V and J ends were trimmed by 0 bases and 0 bases, with 5 bases remaining between them. CDR3 region: CASSEATANTGELFF. In DNA, the CDR3 is TGTGCCAGCAGTGAAGCGACAGCGAACACCGGGGAGCTGTTTTTT.

This clone was seen a single time. The chain has TRBV15 and TRBJ1-3; unclear D gene. The CDR3 sequence is 13 residues long. Trimming removed 4 bases at V and 3 bases at J, with 7 bases between. Germline CDR1 LNHNV, CDR2 YYDKDF (reference sequence). The CDR3, as DNA: TGTGCCACCAGCACAGGAGATGGAAACACCATATATTTT. It specifies CATSTGDGNTIYF.

This clone was detected only a few times. The V and J genes are TRBV19 and TRBJ1-1; D is unclear. Germline values: CDR1 LNHDA, CDR2 SQIVND (reference sequence). The CDR3 loop spans 17 amino acids. Deletions cut 7 bases from V and 4 bases from J, with 25 bases between. The CDR3 DNA reads as TGTGCCAGTATGGTTGGGGTTGGTGCCCGACCTTCCACTGAAGCTTTCTTT. Residues: CASMVGVGARPSTEAFF.

This sequence joins TRBV7-2 and TRBJ2-2; the D gene is possibly TRBD1 (5 bases). The germline CDR1 and CDR2 sequences are SGHTA and FQGNSA. CDR3 size: 13 residues. The germline V and J ends were trimmed by 5 bases and 6 bases, with 10 bases remaining between them. Here the CDR3 DNA reads TGTGCCAGCAGCCCCGCAGGGCCCGGGGAGCTGTTTTTT. This gives the protein CASSPAGPGELFF.